Below, 7 T cell receptor beta chains from the same sample are listed, as sequenced in a study of blood T cell repertoires in COVID-19. Sequencing was performed with immunoSEQ multiplex PCR; in TCRdb, only in-frame clones are kept and a portion is missing. The sample carries over 120,000 clones, 75% to 80% recorded once. The sequenced sample consisted of peripheral blood. These TCRs come from a woman aged 50 to 60 with active or convalescent COVID-19.

V and J are TRBV29-1 and TRBJ2-7; possible D gene TRBD1, 5 bases. The CDR3 totals 12 residues. Trimming removed 4 bases at V and 0 bases at J, with 7 bases between. Germline V gene data show CDR1 as SQVTM and CDR2 as ANQGSEA. In DNA form, the CDR3 reads TGCAGCGTTGCGGACACCTCCTACGAGCAGTACTTC. This translates into CSVADTSYEQYF.

The J gene is TRBJ2-3, the V gene TRBV7-8, with 9 nucleotides matching TRBD1. This CDR3 is 16 amino acids long. V lost 1 base, J lost 6 bases, and 8 bases stayed unmatched. In germline, CDR1 is SGHVS, CDR2 FQNEAQ. The CDR3 DNA sequence: TGTGCCAGCAGCTTAGTGACAGGGGGAGAAGTTGATACGCAGTATTTT. It codes for CASSLVTGGEVDTQYF.

The chain is built from TRBV7-2 and TRBJ2-1, with D maybe TRBD2 (5 bases). Trimming removed 7 bases at V and 5 bases at J, with 18 bases between. This CDR3 has 15 amino acids. The germline V gene encodes CDR1 SGHTA and CDR2 FQGNSA. DNA for the CDR3: TGTGCCAGCACGCTAACGGTGGCGGGCCACAATGAGCAGTTCTTC. As protein: CASTLTVAGHNEQFF. The entire variable domain, with the rest obtained from reference TRBV7-2 and TRBJ2-1, is as follows: GAGVSQSPSNKVTEKGKDVELRCDPISGHTALYWYRQSLGQGLEFLIYFQGNSAPDKSGLPSDRFSAERTGGSVSTLTIQRTQQEDSAVYLCASTLTVAGHNEQFFGPGTRLTVL.

This clone has just a few counts. The rearrangement uses TRBV19 and TRBJ2-2, with TRBD2 matching 9 bases. In germline, CDR1 is LNHDA, CDR2 SQIVND (reference sequence). This CDR3 has 16 residues. V gave up 5 bases and J gave up 5 bases; unmatched junction bases: 9. CDR3 residues: CASSLQAGGRTGELFF. The CDR3 coding sequence is TGTGCCAGTAGTTTGCAAGCGGGGGGAAGAACCGGGGAGCTGTTTTTT. The whole variable domain, filled in from reference TRBV19 and TRBJ2-2, reads DGGITQSPKYLFRKEGQNVTLSCEQNLNHDAMYWYRQDPGQGLRLIYYSQIVNDFQKGDIAEGYSVSREKKESFPLTVTSAQKNPTAFYLCASSLQAGGRTGELFFGEGSRLTVL.

In DNA, the CDR3 is TGCGCCAGCAGCCAAGATAGTGGGACTAGCGGGAGAGGACGCACGTATTTT. Translating gives CASSQDSGTSGRGRTYF. The V gene is TRBV4-1, the J gene TRBJ2-3, with 14 positions matching TRBD2. The CDR3 sequence is 17 residues long. V trimming: 0 bases; J trimming: 14 bases; junction bases outside the gene matches: 13. The germline CDR1 and CDR2 sequences are MGHRA and YSYEKL.

The rearrangement uses TRBV30 and TRBJ2-3; 8 bases fit TRBD2. The CDR3 sequence is 16 residues long. J lost 0 bases, V lost 2 bases, and 7 bases had no gene match. Per germline, CDR1 GTSNPN and CDR2 SVGIG (reference sequence). The CDR3, as DNA: TGTGCCTGGAGTCGGGGGGGGACATCTAGCACAGATACGCAGTATTTT. It yields the protein CAWSRGGTSSTDTQYF.

The genes are TRBV7-2 and TRBJ1-2; 7 bases map to TRBD1. Germline values: CDR1 SGHTA, CDR2 FQGNSA. V shed 2 bases and J 3 bases; nucleotides not matched to a gene: 12. The CDR3 totals 17 residues. The CDR3 bases are TGTGCCAGCAGCTTATCAACCGAGGGGGCAACGGACTATGGCTACACCTTC. Protein: CASSLSTEGATDYGYTF.